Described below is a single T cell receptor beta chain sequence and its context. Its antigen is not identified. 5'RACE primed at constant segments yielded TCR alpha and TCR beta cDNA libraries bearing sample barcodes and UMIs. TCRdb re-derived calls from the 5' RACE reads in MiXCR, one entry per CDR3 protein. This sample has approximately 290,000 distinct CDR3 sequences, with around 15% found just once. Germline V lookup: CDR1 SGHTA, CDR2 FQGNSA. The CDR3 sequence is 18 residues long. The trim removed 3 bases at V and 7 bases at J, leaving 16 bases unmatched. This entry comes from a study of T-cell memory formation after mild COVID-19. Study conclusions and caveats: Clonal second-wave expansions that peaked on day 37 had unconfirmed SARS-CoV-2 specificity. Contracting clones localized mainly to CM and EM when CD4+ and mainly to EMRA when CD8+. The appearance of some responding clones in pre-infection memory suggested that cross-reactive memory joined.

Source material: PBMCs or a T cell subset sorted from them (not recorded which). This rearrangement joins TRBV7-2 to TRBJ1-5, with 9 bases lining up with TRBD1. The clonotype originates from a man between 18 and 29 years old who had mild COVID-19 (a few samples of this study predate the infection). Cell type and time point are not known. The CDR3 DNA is TGTGCCAGCAGCTTTACGAGCATAGAGACAGGGGGTTGGCAGCCCCAGCATTTT. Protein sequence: CASSFTSIETGGWQPQHF. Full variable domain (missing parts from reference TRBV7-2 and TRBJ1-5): GAGVSQSPSNKVTEKGKDVELRCDPISGHTALYWYRQSLGQGLEFLIYFQGNSAPDKSGLPSDRFSAERTGGSVSTLTIQRTQQEDSAVYLCASSFTSIETGGWQPQHFGDGTRLSIL.